This T cell receptor beta chain was profiled in a study of identical twins. The study's findings and limits: Cord blood beta clonotypes that were abundant carried fewer insertions, and memory repertoires showed no such trend.

Each CDR3 protein gets one entry after TCRdb re-called the 5' RACE reads with MiXCR. The repertoire holds about 550,000 distinct CDR3 sequences, with 20% to 25% as singletons. All of the donors were Caucasians in good health. The CDR3 has 21 residues. J gave up 1 base and V 3 bases, and 16 bases lay outside the gene matches. Germline-derived CDR1 and CDR2 are SGHAT and FQNNGV. This clonotype appeared a few times. Its antigen remains unknown. These same data were also listed under a study on yellow fever vaccine responses in identical twins.

The sequence derives from a woman under 30 in good health. V is TRBV11-2 and J is TRBJ2-5; 14 bases line up with TRBD2. Sequenced input: CD4+ T cells sorted from blood. The CDR3 loop is CASSFFSLTSGGAWGQETQYF. Here the CDR3 DNA reads TGTGCCAGCAGCTTCTTCTCGTTGACTAGCGGGGGGGCCTGGGGCCAAGAGACCCAGTACTTC. The variable domain in full, completed from reference TRBV11-2 and TRBJ2-5, reads EAGVAQSPRYKIIEKRQSVAFWCNPISGHATLYWYQQILGQGPKLLIQFQNNGVVDDSQLPKDRFSAERLKGVDSTLKIQPAKLEDSAVYLCASSFFSLTSGGAWGQETQYFGPGTRLLVL.